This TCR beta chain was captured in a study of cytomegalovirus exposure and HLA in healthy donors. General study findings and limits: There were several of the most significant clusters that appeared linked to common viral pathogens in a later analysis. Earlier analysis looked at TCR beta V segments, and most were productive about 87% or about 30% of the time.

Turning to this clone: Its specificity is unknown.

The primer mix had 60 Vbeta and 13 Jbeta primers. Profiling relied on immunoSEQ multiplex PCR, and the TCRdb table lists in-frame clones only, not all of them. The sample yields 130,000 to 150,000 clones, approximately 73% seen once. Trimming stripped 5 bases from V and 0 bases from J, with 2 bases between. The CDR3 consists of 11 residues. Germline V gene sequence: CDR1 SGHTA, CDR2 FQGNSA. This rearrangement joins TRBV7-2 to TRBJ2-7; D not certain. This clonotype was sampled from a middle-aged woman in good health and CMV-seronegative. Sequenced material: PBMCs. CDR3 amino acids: CASSRSYEQYF. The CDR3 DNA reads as TGTGCCAGCAGCCGCTCCTACGAGCAGTACTTC.